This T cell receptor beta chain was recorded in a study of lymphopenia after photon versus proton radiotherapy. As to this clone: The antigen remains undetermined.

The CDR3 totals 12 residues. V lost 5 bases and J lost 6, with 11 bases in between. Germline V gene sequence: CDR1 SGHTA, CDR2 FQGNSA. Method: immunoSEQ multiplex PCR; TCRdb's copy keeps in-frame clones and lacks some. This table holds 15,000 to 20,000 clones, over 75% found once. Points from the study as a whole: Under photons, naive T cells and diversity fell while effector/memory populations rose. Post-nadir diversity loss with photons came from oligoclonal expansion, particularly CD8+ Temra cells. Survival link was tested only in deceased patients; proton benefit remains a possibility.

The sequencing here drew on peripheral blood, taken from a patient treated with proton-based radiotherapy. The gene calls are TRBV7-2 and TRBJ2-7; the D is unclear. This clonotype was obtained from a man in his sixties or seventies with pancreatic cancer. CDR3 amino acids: CASSQPPSEQYF. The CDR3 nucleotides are TGTGCCAGCAGCCAACCACCTTCCGAGCAGTACTTC.